These 27 T cell receptor beta chains share one sample of origin, sequenced in a study of blood T cells in healthy people across ages. The authors ran a second PCR of 7 to 11 cycles using a sample-barcoded 5' primer and a J-beta primer mix. TCRdb independently ran MiXCR on the 5' RACE reads; one entry per CDR3 protein. The sample contains about 1.5 million distinct CDR3 sequences, approximately 40% of which appear only once. Sample: blood. These receptors all stem from a woman under 30 in good health.

This rearrangement joins TRBV3-1 to TRBJ2-7; 8 bases agree with TRBD2. The CDR3 totals 14 residues. V lost 3 bases and J lost 4; bases outside the gene matches: 5. Per germline, CDR1 LGHDT and CDR2 YNNKEL (reference sequence). CDR3 sequence (DNA): TGTGCCAGCAGCCAGCAGGGACTAGATTACGAGCAGTACTTC. Translation gives CASSQQGLDYEQYF.

The chain links TRBV27 to TRBJ2-4; no reliable D call. The better agreement between TRBJ2-7 and the DNA end casts doubt on the J call. Germline V CDR1 and CDR2: MNHEY, SMNVEV (reference sequence). This CDR3 region has 14 residues. CDR3 loop: CASRLETLNYEQYF. The CDR3 nucleotides read TGTGCCAGCCGATTGGAAACCTTAAACTACGAGCAGTACTTC.

Here the CDR3 reads CSVEPVLAKNIQYF. CDR3 DNA sequence: TGCAGCGTTGAACCCGTTTTAGCCAAAAACATTCAGTACTTC. The V and J genes are TRBV29-1 and TRBJ2-4; D call uncertain. The CDR3 is made up of 14 amino acids. V was cut by 2 bases and J by 0 bases, with 8 bases left in between. In germline, CDR1 is SQVTM, CDR2 ANQGSEA.

This clonotype appeared once. The rearrangement joins TRBV20-1 to TRBJ2-1, with D maybe TRBD2 (5 bases). Trimming stripped 5 bases from V and 1 base from J, with 18 bases between. The CDR3 has 16 residues. Germline CDR1 and CDR2: DFQATT and SNEGSKA (reference sequence). The CDR3, as DNA: TGCAGTGCTGTCCACGGAGGAATGGCTTCCTACAATGAGCAGTTCTTC. Protein product: CSAVHGGMASYNEQFF.

In its sample, this clonotype was seen a few times. The chain employs TRBV11-2 and TRBJ2-1, with 10 positions matching TRBD2. This CDR3 comprises 17 residues. Trimming removed 1 base from V and 4 bases from J; junction bases left unmatched: 7. Germline CDR1 and CDR2: SGHAT and FQNNGV. The chain's CDR3 is CASSLAARTSGYNEQFF. The CDR3 DNA sequence: TGTGCCAGCAGCTTAGCGGCGAGGACTAGCGGATACAATGAGCAGTTCTTC.

J is TRBJ2-5 and V is TRBV6-5; TRBD2 matches 12 bases. The CDR3 spans 15 residues. The germline V gene encodes CDR1 MNHEY and CDR2 SVGAGI. V lost 5 bases and J lost 5; bases outside the gene matches: 6. The CDR3 loop reads CASSPLTSGSETQYF. The CDR3 nucleotides are TGTGCCAGCAGTCCGCTGACTAGCGGGAGTGAGACCCAGTACTTC.

This chain joins TRBV12-3 or TRBV12-4 and TRBJ1-2, with D uncertain. Trimming removed 2 bases at V and 10 bases at J, with 17 bases between. The length of the CDR3 is 14 residues. CDR3 DNA sequence: TGTGCCAGCAGTTTATTTAGGATCGAAGACATCTACACCTTC. Residues: CASSLFRIEDIYTF.

J is TRBJ1-1 and V is TRBV2, with 7 nucleotides matching TRBD1. Germline assignment: CDR1 SNHLY and CDR2 FYNNEI. V lost 8 bases and J lost 5; bases outside the gene matches: 8. This CDR3 contains 13 residues. Here the CDR3 DNA reads TGTGCCAGCCTACGACAGGGTAGGACTGAAGCTTTCTTT. This translates into CASLRQGRTEAFF.

This chain links TRBV7-9 with TRBJ2-7; 9 nucleotides align to TRBD1. Germline V gene data show CDR1 as SEHNR and CDR2 as FQNEAQ (reference sequence). The CDR3 contains 14 residues. Germline trimming cut 7 bases from V and 3 bases from J; bases unmatched to any gene: 7. CDR3 protein: CASKDPGQGYEQYF. DNA of the CDR3: TGTGCCAGCAAAGACCCGGGACAGGGCTACGAGCAGTACTTC.

This clonotype was seen a few times. The chain recombines TRBV5-1 with TRBJ2-5, with D perhaps matching TRBD2 (5 bases). This CDR3 contains 15 residues. Trimming removed 4 bases from V and 4 bases from J, with 17 bases in between. CDR1 and CDR2 (germline): SGHRS, YFSETQ. Here the CDR3 reads CASSPRTGYAETQYF. The CDR3 DNA reads TGCGCCAGCAGCCCCAGGACGGGGTATGCAGAGACCCAGTACTTC.

The chain combines TRBV28 with TRBJ2-1, with 11 bases aligning to TRBD1. This CDR3 contains 18 residues. Trimming took 4 bases from V and 4 from J; bases not matched to a gene: 12. Germline lookup yields CDR1 MDHEN and CDR2 SYDVKM. The CDR3 DNA reads as TGTGCCAGCAGTTCCCCCGGGACAGGGGGGTTCCGATACAATGAGCAGTTCTTC. Translating it yields CASSSPGTGGFRYNEQFF.

The chain has TRBV29-1 and TRBJ2-5; TRBD1 agrees at 7 bases. Germline V gives CDR1 SQVTM, CDR2 ANQGSEA. With 4 bases clipped from V and 11 bases from J, the junction kept 16 bases outside the gene matches. CDR3 length: 14 amino acids. The CDR3 nucleotides are TGCAGCGTTGGCCCTCAGGGGGTCAACAATGAGCAGTACTTC. As protein: CSVGPQGVNNEQYF.

V usage is TRBV7-2 and J usage is TRBJ2-5, with 12 bases aligning to TRBD1. V was clipped by 1 base and J by 7 bases; unmatched bases: 4. CDR1 and CDR2 (germline): SGHTA, FQGNSA. The CDR3 runs 15 residues. The CDR3 loop reads CASSLGDRGPGTQYF. Here the CDR3 DNA reads TGTGCCAGCAGCTTAGGGGACAGGGGGCCTGGGACCCAGTACTTC.

This clonotype was detected ten times or more. The chain links TRBV28 to TRBJ2-7; D possibly corresponds to TRBD1 (5 bases). V was pared by 2 bases and J by 3 bases, with 14 bases between. Germline V CDR1 and CDR2: MDHEN, SYDVKM. This CDR3 spans 15 amino acids. The CDR3 bases are TGTGCCAGCAGTTTAGGCTCCGACAGAATCTACGAGCAGTACTTC. This encodes CASSLGSDRIYEQYF.

The genes are TRBV29-1 and TRBJ1-3; D possibly corresponds to TRBD1 (5 bases). V was trimmed by 0 bases and J by 3 bases, leaving 21 bases between them. From germline, CDR1 is SQVTM and CDR2 ANQGSEA. The CDR3 length is 18 residues. The CDR3 DNA is TGCAGCGTTGAAGAGAGCGGGCATCGGGGGTTTTATGGAAACACCATATATTTT. Translation gives CSVEESGHRGFYGNTIYF.

The rearrangement joins TRBV20-1 to TRBJ2-7; TRBD1 matches at 10 bases. Looked up from germline, CDR1 is DFQATT and CDR2 is SNEGSKA (reference sequence). This CDR3 comprises 14 residues. J was trimmed by 5 bases and V by 4 bases; bases with no gene match: 8. The CDR3 region is CSATSGTGDHEQYF. The CDR3 nucleotides are TGCAGTGCTACCAGCGGGACAGGGGACCACGAGCAGTACTTC.

This clonotype was observed a handful of times. The chain is built from TRBV25-1 and TRBJ2-1; weak D call: TRBD2 (6 bases). The germline CDR1 and CDR2 sequences are MGHDK and SYGVNS. With 6 bases removed from V and 9 bases from J, the gap between germline ends came to 15 bases. The CDR3 contains 13 residues. The CDR3 here is CASRGLGRGEQFF. The CDR3 DNA reads TGTGCCAGCAGGGGACTTGGAAGGGGTGAGCAGTTCTTC.

V usage is TRBV3-1 and J usage is TRBJ2-1; 9 bases are a match to TRBD1. The CDR3 totals 16 residues. With V trimmed by 0 bases and J by 2 bases, 2 bases remained unmatched. Germline V gene data show CDR1 as LGHDT and CDR2 as YNNKEL (reference sequence). In nucleotides, the CDR3 is TGTGCCAGCAGCCAAGACGACAGGGGGGCCTACAATGAGCAGTTCTTC. As protein: CASSQDDRGAYNEQFF.

This clonotype showed up just once. This chain joins TRBV15 and TRBJ1-4; perhaps TRBD1 as D (6 bases). Germline CDR1 reads LNHNV; CDR2 reads YYDKDF (reference sequence). V lost 0 bases, J lost 3 bases, and 8 bases lay in between. The CDR3 loop spans 15 amino acids. The CDR3 coding sequence is TGTGCCACCAGCAGAGATGAGGGGGCTAATGAAAAACTGTTTTTT. It translates to CATSRDEGANEKLFF. The variable domain in full, completed from reference TRBV15 and TRBJ1-4, reads DAMVIQNPRYQVTQFGKPVTLSCSQTLNHNVMYWYQQKSSQAPKLLFHYYDKDFNNEADTPDNFQSRRPNTSFCFLDIRSPGLGDTAMYLCATSRDEGANEKLFFGSGTQLSVL.

The table lists this clonotype with a few counts. V is TRBV2 and J is TRBJ1-2; D is possibly TRBD1 (5 bases). Germline V CDR1 and CDR2: SNHLY, FYNNEI. The CDR3 runs 13 residues. V shed 2 bases and J shed 9 bases, with 13 bases lying between them. This chain's CDR3 is CASSEPMGRSYTF. In DNA form, the CDR3 reads TGTGCCAGCAGTGAACCGATGGGACGGAGCTACACCTTC.

There are a few counts of this clonotype. This sequence joins TRBV29-1 and TRBJ1-6; 11 positions agree with TRBD1. The trim removed 5 bases at V and 6 bases at J, leaving 6 bases unmatched. The CDR3 covers 15 residues. Germline V gene sequence: CDR1 SQVTM, CDR2 ANQGSEA. This chain's CDR3 is CSVTSGTGGNSPLHF. CDR3 coding DNA: TGCAGCGTTACGTCCGGGACAGGGGGTAATTCACCCCTCCACTTT.

This chain connects TRBV4-1 to TRBJ1-3, with a tentative D call TRBD1 (5 bases). Germline V lookup: CDR1 MGHRA, CDR2 YSYEKL. The CDR3 is 17 residues long. Trimming left V 0 bases short and J 3 bases short, with 15 bases between. CDR3 sequence reads: CASSQDGAGLVGNTIYF. CDR3 coding DNA: TGCGCCAGCAGCCAAGATGGCGCAGGGCTGGTTGGAAACACCATATATTTT.

This clonotype appeared a few times. J is TRBJ1-2 and V is TRBV21-1. TRBV21-1 is noted as a pseudogene. The CDR3 runs 11 residues. CDR3 coding DNA: TGTGCCCGCAGGGTCCACTATGGCTACACCTTC. It specifies CARRVHYGYTF.

The chain couples TRBV2 to TRBJ1-1; TRBD1 matches at 8 bases. The CDR3 is 13 amino acids. V trimming: 8 bases; J trimming: 7 bases; junction bases outside the gene matches: 9. CDR1 is SNHLY and CDR2 is FYNNEI in the germline V gene. CDR3 nucleotides: TGTGCCAGCGTAGACTACAGGGGGGATGAAGCTTTCTTT. Translated, it gives CASVDYRGDEAFF.

This clonotype was observed a handful of times. The chain links TRBV10-3 to TRBJ2-1, with D possibly being TRBD2 (6 bases). Trimming shortened V by 11 bases and J by 1 base, and 18 bases separated the two germline ends. Germline values: CDR1 ENHRY, CDR2 SYGVKD. There are 15 residues in the CDR3. The DNA of the CDR3 is TGTGCCGCCGGGGGTTTGGGGGTATCCTACAATGAGCAGTTCTTC. Its translation is CAAGGLGVSYNEQFF.

V usage is TRBV7-9 and J usage is TRBJ2-2; 7 nucleotides agree with TRBD1. V lost 5 bases, J lost 0 bases, and 6 bases stayed unmatched. The CDR3 loop spans 16 amino acids. Per the germline V gene, CDR1 is SEHNR and CDR2 is FQNEAQ (reference sequence). CDR3 bases: TGTGCCAGCAGCCGCGACAGGGCCTCGAACACCGGGGAGCTGTTTTTT. Amino acid sequence: CASSRDRASNTGELFF.

This chain links TRBV27 with TRBJ1-1; tentative D call: TRBD1 (6 bases). Trimming pared 4 bases from V and 4 bases from J, leaving 13 bases between. The CDR3 covers 14 residues. CDR1 MNHEY and CDR2 SMNVEV come from the germline V gene (reference sequence). CDR3 DNA sequence: TGTGCCAGCAGTTCAGAAACAGGGTCCACTGAAGCTTTCTTT. Its protein product is CASSSETGSTEAFF.